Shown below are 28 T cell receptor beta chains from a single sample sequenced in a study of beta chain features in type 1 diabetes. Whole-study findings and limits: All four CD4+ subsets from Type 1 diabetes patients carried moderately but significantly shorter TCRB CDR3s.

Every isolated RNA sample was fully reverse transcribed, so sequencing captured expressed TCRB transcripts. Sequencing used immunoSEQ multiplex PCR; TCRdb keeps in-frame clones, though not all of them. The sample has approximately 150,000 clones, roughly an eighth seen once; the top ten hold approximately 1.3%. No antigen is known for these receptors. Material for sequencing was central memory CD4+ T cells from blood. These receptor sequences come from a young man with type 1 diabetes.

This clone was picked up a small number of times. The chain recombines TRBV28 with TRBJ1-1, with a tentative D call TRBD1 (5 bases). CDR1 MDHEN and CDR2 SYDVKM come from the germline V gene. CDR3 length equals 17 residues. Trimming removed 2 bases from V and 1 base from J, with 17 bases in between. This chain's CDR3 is CASSLGVSGAGNTEAFF. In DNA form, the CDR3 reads TGTGCCAGCAGTTTAGGAGTGAGCGGGGCAGGGAACACTGAAGCTTTCTTT.

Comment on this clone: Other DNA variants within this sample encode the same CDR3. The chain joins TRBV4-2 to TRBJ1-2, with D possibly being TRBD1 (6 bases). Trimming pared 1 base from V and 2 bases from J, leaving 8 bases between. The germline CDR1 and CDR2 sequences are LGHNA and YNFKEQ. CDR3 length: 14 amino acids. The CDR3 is CASSQGTDNYGYTF. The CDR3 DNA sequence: TGTGCCAGCAGCCAAGGGACAGACAACTATGGCTACACCTTC.

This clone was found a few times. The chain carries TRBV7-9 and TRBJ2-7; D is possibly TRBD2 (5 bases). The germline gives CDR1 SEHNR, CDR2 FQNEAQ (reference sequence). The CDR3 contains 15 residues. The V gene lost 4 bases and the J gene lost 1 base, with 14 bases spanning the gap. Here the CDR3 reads CASSSLGLRSYEQYF. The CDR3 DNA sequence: TGTGCCAGCAGCTCCTTAGGACTGAGATCCTACGAGCAGTACTTC.

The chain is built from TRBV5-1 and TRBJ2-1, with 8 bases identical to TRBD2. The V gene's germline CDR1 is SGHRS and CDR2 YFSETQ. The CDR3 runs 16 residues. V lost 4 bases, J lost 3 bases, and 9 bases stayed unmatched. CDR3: CASSPQPTSGYNEQFF. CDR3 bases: TGCGCCAGCAGCCCCCAACCCACTAGCGGCTACAATGAGCAGTTCTTC.

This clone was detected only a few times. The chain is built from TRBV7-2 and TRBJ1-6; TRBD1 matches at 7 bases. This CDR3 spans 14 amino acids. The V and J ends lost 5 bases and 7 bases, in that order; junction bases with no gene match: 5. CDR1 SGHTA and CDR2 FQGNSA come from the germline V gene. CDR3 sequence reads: CASSKGQTNSPLHF. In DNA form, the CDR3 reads TGTGCCAGCAGCAAGGGACAGACGAATTCACCCCTCCACTTT.

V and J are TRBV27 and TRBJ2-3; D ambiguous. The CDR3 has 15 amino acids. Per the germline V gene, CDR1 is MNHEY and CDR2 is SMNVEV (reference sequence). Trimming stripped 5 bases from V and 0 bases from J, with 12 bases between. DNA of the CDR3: TGTGCCAGCAGTCTTTCGGCCTCTAGCACAGATACGCAGTATTTT. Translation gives CASSLSASSTDTQYF.

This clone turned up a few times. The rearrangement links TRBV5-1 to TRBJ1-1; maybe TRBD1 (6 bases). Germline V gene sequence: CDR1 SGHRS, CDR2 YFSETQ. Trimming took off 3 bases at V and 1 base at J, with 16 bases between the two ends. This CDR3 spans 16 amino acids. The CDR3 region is CASSYRDTSSNTEAFF. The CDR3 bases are TGCGCCAGCAGCTACCGGGACACCTCTTCGAACACTGAAGCTTTCTTT.

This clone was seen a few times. CDR3 coding DNA: TGTGCCAGCTCACAGAACAGCTTTCAAGAGACCCAGTACTTC. Encoded protein: CASSQNSFQETQYF. The chain has TRBV18 and TRBJ2-5; D is undetermined. This CDR3 has 14 residues. Germline-derived CDR1 and CDR2 are KGHSH and LQKENI. Trimming removed 4 bases at V and 2 bases at J, with 11 bases between.

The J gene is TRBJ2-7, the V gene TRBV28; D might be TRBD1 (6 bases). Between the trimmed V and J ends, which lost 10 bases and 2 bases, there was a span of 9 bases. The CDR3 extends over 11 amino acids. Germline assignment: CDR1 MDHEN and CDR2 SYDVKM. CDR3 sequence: CATDSPYEQYF. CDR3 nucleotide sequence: TGTGCCACGGACAGCCCCTACGAGCAGTACTTC.

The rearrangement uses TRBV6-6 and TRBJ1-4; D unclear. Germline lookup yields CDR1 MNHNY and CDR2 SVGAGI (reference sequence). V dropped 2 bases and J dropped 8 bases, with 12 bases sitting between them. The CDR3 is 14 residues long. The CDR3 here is CASSYSLTREKLFF. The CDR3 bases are TGTGCCAGCAGTTACAGTCTGACTCGGGAAAAACTGTTTTTT.

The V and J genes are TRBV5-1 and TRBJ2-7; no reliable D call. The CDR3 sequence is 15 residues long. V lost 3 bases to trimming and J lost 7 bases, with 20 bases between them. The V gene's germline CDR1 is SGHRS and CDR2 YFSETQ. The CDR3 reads CASSSTAVPLNEQYF. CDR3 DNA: TGCGCCAGCAGCTCGACCGCGGTTCCTCTAAATGAGCAGTACTTC.

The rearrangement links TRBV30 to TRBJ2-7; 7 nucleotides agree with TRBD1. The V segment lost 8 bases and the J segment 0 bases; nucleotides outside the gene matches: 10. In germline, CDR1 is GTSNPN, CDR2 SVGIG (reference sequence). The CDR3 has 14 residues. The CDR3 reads CALRDSLHSYEQYF. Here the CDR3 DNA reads TGTGCCCTTCGGGACAGCTTGCACTCCTACGAGCAGTACTTC.

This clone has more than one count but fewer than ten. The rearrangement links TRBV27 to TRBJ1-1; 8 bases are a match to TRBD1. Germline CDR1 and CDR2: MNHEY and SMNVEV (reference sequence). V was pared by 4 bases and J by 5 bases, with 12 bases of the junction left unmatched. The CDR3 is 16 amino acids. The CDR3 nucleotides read TGTGCCAGCAGTTCCCCGTATGACAGGGGAGAAACTGAAGCTTTCTTT. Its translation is CASSSPYDRGETEAFF.

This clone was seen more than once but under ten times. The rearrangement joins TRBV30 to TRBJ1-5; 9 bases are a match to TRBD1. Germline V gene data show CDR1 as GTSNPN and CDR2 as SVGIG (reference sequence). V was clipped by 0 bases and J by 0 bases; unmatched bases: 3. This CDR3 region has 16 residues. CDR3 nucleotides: TGTGCCTGGAGTGTACGGACAGGGGCTAGCAATCAGCCCCAGCATTTT. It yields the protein CAWSVRTGASNQPQHF.

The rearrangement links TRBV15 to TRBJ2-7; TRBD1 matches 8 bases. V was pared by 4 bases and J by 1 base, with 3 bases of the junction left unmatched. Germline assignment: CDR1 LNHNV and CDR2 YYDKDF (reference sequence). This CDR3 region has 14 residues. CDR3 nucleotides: TGTGCCACCAGCAACAGGGGGAAATCCTACGAGCAGTACTTC. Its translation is CATSNRGKSYEQYF.

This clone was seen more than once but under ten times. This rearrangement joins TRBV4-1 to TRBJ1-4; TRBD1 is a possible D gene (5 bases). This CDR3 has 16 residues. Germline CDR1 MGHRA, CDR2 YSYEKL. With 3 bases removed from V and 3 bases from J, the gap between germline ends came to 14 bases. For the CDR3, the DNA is TGCGCCAGCAGCCAGGGAACAGGAGACTCTAATGAAAAACTGTTTTTT. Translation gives CASSQGTGDSNEKLFF.

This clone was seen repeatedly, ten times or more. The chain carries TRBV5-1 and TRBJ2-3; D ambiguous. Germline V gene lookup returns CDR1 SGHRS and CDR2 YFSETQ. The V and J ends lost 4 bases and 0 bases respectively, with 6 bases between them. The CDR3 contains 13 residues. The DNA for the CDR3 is TGCGCCAGCAGCACTGACAGCACAGATACGCAGTATTTT. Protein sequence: CASSTDSTDTQYF.

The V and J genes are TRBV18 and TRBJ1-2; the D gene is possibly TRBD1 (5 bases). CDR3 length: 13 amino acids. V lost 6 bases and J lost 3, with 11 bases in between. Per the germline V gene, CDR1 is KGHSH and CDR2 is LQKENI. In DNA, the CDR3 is TGTGCCAGCTCTCAAGGGGAGGACTATGGCTACACCTTC. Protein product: CASSQGEDYGYTF.

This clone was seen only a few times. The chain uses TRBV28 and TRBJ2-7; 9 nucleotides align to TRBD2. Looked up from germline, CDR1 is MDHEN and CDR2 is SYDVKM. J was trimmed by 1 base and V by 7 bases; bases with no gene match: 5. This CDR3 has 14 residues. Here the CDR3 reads CASTQGLASYEQYF. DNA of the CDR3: TGTGCCAGCACCCAGGGACTAGCTTCCTACGAGCAGTACTTC. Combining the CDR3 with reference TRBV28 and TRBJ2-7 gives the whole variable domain DVKVTQSSRYLVKRTGEKVFLECVQDMDHENMFWYRQDPGLGLRLIYFSYDVKMKEKGDIPEGYSVSREKKERFSLILESASTNQTSMYLCASTQGLASYEQYFGPGTRLTVT.

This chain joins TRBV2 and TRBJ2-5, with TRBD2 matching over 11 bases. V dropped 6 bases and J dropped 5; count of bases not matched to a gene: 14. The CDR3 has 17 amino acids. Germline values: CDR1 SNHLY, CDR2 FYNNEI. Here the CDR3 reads CASRHLAGLAGGETQYF. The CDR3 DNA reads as TGTGCCAGCAGACACCTGGCAGGGCTAGCGGGAGGTGAGACCCAGTACTTC.

The CDR3, as DNA: TGTGCCATCACCCAGGGATACGATCAGCCCCAGCATTTT. Translated, it gives CAITQGYDQPQHF. This chain joins TRBV10-3 and TRBJ1-5; D may be TRBD1 (5 bases). Trimming shortened V by 7 bases and J by 5 bases, and 12 bases separated the two germline ends. The CDR3 has 13 residues. CDR1 is ENHRY, CDR2 SYGVKD, per germline.

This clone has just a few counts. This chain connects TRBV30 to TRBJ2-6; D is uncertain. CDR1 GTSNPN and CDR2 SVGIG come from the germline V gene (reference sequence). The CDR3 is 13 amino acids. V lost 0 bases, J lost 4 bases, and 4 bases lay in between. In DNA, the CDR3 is TGTGCCTGGAGTGTACAGGGGGCCAACGTCCTGACTTTC. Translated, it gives CAWSVQGANVLTF.

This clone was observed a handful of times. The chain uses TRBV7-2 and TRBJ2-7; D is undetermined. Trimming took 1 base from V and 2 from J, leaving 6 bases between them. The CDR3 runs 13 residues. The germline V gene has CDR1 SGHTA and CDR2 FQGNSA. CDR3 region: CASSLGGTYEQYF. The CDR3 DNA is TGTGCCAGCAGCTTAGGTGGGACCTACGAGCAGTACTTC.

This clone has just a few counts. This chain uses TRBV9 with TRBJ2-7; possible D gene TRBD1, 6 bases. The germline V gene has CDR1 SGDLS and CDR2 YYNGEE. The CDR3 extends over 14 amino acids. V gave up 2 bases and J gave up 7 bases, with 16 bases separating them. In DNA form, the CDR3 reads TGTGCCAGCAGCGTGAGGCCAACCCAGGGGGAGCAGTACTTC. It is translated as CASSVRPTQGEQYF.

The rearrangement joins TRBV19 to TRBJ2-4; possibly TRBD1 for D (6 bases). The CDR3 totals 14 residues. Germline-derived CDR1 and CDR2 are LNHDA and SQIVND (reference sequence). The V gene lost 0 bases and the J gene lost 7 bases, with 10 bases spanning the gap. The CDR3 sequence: CASSIDQGRNIQYF. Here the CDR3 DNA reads TGTGCCAGTAGTATAGATCAGGGGCGGAACATTCAGTACTTC.

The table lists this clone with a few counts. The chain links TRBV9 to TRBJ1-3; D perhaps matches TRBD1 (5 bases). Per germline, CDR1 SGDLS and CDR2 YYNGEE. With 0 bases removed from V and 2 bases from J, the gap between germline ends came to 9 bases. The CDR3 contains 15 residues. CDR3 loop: CASSVGGTAGNTIYF. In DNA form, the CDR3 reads TGTGCCAGCAGCGTAGGGGGGACTGCTGGAAACACCATATATTTT.

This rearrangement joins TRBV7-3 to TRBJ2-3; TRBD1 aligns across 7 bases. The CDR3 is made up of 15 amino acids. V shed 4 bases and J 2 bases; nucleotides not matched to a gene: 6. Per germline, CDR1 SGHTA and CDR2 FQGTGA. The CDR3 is CASSYSGQNTDTQYF. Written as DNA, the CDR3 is TGTGCCAGCAGCTACTCGGGACAGAACACAGATACGCAGTATTTT.

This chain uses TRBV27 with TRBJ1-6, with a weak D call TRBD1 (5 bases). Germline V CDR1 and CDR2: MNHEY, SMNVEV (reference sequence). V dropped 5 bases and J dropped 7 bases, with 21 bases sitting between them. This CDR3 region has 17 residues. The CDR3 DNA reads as TGTGCCAGCAGTCGAAACACCGAAATACGACAGAATTCACCCCTCCACTTT. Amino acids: CASSRNTEIRQNSPLHF.